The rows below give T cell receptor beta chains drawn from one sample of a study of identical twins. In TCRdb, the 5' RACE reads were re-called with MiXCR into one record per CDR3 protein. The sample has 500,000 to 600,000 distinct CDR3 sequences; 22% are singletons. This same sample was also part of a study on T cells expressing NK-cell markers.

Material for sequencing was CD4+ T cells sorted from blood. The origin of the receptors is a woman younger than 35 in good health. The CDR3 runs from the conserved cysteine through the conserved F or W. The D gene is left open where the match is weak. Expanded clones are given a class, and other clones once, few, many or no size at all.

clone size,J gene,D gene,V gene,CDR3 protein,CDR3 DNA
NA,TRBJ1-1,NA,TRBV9,CASSVGADPMNTEAFF,TGTGCCAGCAGCGTAGGTGCGGATCCCATGAACACTGAAGCTTTCTTT
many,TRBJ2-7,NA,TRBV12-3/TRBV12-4,CASSLSPLAEGTYEQYF,TGTGCCAGCAGTCTGTCCCCCCTAGCAGAGGGAACCTACGAGCAGTACTTC
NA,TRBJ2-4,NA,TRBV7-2,CASSLAAVGGAKNIQYF,TGTGCCAGCAGCTTAGCGGCGGTCGGGGGAGCCAAAAACATTCAGTACTTC
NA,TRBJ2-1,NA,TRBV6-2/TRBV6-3,CASSYLNEQFF,TGTGCCAGCAGTTACCTCAATGAGCAGTTCTTC
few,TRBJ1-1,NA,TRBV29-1,CSADKGNTEAFF,TGCAGCGCGGACAAGGGGAACACTGAAGCTTTCTTT
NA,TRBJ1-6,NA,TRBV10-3,CATRQDNSPLHF,TGTGCCACCCGACAGGATAATTCACCCCTCCACTTT
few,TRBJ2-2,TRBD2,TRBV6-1,CASGTSANTGELFF,TGTGCCAGCGGGACTAGCGCAAACACCGGGGAGCTGTTTTTT
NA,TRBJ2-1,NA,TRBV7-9,CAIPHGGLRYNEQFF,TGTGCCATCCCTCATGGGGGACTCCGATACAATGAGCAGTTCTTC
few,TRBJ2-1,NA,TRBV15,CATSRGMRRDNEQFF,TGTGCCACCAGCAGGGGGATGAGGAGGGACAATGAGCAGTTCTTC
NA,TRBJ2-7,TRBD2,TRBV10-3,CAIRGLAGYEQYF,TGTGCCATCAGGGGACTAGCGGGGTACGAGCAGTACTTC
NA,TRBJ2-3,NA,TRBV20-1,CSASVVSADTEYF,TGCAGTGCTAGTGTAGTCAGCGCAGATACGGAGTATTTT
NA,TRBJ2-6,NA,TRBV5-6,CASSEEGTGANVLTF,TGTGCCAGCAGCGAGGAAGGAACGGGGGCCAACGTCCTGACTTTC
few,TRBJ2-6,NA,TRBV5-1,CASTTGTYSGANVLTF,TGCGCCAGCACCACCGGGACATACTCTGGGGCCAACGTCCTGACTTTC
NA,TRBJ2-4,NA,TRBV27,CASSLFGTYGKNIQYF,TGTGCCAGCAGTTTATTCGGGACTTACGGCAAAAACATTCAGTACTTC
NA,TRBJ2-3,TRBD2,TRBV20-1,CSARQGQRGFTDTQYF,TGCAGTGCTAGGCAAGGGCAGCGGGGGTTCACAGATACGCAGTATTTT
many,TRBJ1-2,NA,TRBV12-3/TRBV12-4,CASSPTGANYGYTF,TGTGCCAGCAGCCCGACTGGAGCTAACTATGGCTACACCTTC
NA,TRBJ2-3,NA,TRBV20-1,CSARDLPSTDTQYF,TGCAGTGCTAGAGATCTCCCCAGCACAGATACGCAGTATTTT
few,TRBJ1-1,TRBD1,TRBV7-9,CASSSQGASTEAFF,TGTGCCAGCAGCTCACAGGGGGCTAGCACTGAAGCTTTCTTT
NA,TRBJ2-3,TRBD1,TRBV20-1,CSVPLDRGPTDTQYF,TGCAGTGTTCCACTCGACAGGGGTCCCACAGATACGCAGTATTTT
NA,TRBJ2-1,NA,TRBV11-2,CASSFPFGEQFF,TGTGCCAGCAGCTTCCCGTTCGGTGAGCAGTTCTTC
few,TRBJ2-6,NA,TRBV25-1,CASSETNGANVLTF,TGTGCCAGCAGTGAAACGAACGGGGCCAACGTCCTGACTTTC
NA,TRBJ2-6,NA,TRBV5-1,CASSQGDSGANVLTF,TGCGCCAGCAGCCAAGGCGACTCTGGGGCCAACGTCCTGACTTTC
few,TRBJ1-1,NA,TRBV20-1,CSARVGGLNTEAFF,TGCAGTGCTAGAGTGGGGGGATTGAACACTGAAGCTTTCTTT
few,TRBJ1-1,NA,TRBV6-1,CASSAGFGEAFF,TGTGCCAGCAGCGCCGGGTTCGGTGAAGCTTTCTTT
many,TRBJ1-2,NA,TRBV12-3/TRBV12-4,CASSSTAPYGYTF,TGTGCCAGCAGTTCAACAGCTCCCTATGGCTACACCTTC
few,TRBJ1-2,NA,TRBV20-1,CSAPSRVFGYTF,TGCAGTGCCCCTTCCAGGGTTTTTGGCTACACCTTC
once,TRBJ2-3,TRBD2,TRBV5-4,CASSFGGSFTDTQYF,TGTGCCAGCAGCTTTGGCGGGAGTTTCACAGATACGCAGTATTTT
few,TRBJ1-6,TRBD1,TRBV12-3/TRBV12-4,CASRRTGDANSPLHF,TGTGCCAGCAGGAGGACAGGGGACGCTAATTCACCCCTCCACTTT
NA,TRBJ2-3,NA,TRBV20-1,CSARTPWMDTQYF,TGCAGTGCTAGAACCCCTTGGATGGATACGCAGTATTTT
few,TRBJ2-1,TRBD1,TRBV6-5,CASSYSGQINEQFF,TGTGCCAGCAGTTACTCGGGACAGATCAATGAGCAGTTCTTC
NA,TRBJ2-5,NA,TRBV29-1,CSAGTLAITETQYF,TGCAGCGCCGGTACCCTAGCTATAACGGAGACCCAGTACTTC
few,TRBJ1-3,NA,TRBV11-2,CASSRGIQTRDTIYF,TGTGCCAGCAGCCGGGGCATCCAAACCAGGGACACCATATATTTT
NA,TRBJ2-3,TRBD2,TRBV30,CAYVKPGLAGYTDTQYF,TGTGCCTACGTGAAACCGGGACTAGCGGGTTACACAGATACGCAGTATTTT
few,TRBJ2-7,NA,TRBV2,CASQGFSAYEQYF,TGTGCCAGTCAGGGGTTTTCGGCCTACGAGCAGTACTTC
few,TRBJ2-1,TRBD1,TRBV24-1,CATSDGSTGLPHNEQFF,TGTGCCACCAGTGATGGATCGACAGGGCTACCTCACAATGAGCAGTTCTTC
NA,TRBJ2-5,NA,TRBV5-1,CASSSQGTQETQYF,TGCGCCAGCAGCTCACAGGGTACCCAAGAGACCCAGTACTTC
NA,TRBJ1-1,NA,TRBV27,CASSLSGGDRPRTEAFF,TGTGCCAGCAGTTTATCTGGGGGCGATCGGCCCCGGACTGAAGCTTTCTTT